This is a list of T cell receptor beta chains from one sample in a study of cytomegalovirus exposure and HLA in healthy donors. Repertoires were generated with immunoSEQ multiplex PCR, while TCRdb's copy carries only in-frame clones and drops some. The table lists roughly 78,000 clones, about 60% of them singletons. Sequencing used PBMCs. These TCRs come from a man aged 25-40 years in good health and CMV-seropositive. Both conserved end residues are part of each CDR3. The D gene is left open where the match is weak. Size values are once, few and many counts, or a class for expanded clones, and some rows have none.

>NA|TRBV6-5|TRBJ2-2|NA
TGTGCCAGCAGTCCGAGGACCGGGGAGCTGTTTTTT
CASSPRTGELFF
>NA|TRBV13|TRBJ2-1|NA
TGTGCCAGCAGCTTAGTCATGAATGAGCAGTTCTTC
CASSLVMNEQFF
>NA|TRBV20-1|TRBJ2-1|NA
TGCAGTGCCGGGAGTACCAATGAGCAGTTCTTC
CSAGSTNEQFF
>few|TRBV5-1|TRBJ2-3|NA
TGCGCCAGCAGCTTCGCGGGGACTAGCACAGATACGCAGTATTTT
CASSFAGTSTDTQYF
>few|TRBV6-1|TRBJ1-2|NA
TGTGCCAGCAGTGAAACAGGGAGGGATGGCTACACCTTC
CASSETGRDGYTF
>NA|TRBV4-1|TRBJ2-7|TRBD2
TGCGCCAGCAGCCAAGACGGGACTAGCGGGGGTTCGTTCTACGAGCAGTACTTC
CASSQDGTSGGSFYEQYF
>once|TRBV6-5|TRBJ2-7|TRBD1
TGTGCCAGCAAAAAGAGGACAGGGAACTACGAGCAGTACTTC
CASKKRTGNYEQYF
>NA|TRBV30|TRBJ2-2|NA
TGTGCCTGGGCTAGACTGGCTAACACCGGGGAGCTGTTTTTT
CAWARLANTGELFF
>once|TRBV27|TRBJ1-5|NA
TGTGCCAGCAGTTTTACCGCGGTTCAGCCCCAGCATTTT
CASSFTAVQPQHF
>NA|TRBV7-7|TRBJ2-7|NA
TGTGCCAGCAGCTTAGACAGGGATGACGAGCAGTACTTC
CASSLDRDDEQYF
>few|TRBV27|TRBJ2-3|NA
TGTGCCAGCCGCGGGCTTGGGGATACGCAGTATTTT
CASRGLGDTQYF
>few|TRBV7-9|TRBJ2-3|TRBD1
TGTGCCAGCAGCGCCGGACAGGGTCCGGCAGATACGCAGTATTTT
CASSAGQGPADTQYF
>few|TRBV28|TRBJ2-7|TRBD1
TGTGCCACCATCCAGGGGGCTAAATCCTACGAGCAGTACTTC
CATIQGAKSYEQYF
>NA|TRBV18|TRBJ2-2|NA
TGTGCCAGCTCACCAATCACCGGGATAGGAAGCACCGGGGAGCTGTTTTTT
CASSPITGIGSTGELFF
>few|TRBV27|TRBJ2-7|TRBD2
TGTGCCAATACGGGGGGAATGATAGTTTACGAGCAGTACTTC
CANTGGMIVYEQYF
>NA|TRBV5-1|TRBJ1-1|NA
TGCGCCAGCAGCGTAGGGGTAGTGAACACTGAAGCTTTCTTT
CASSVGVVNTEAFF
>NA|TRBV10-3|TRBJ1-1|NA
TGTGCCATCAGTGAGCCCCGGGGAGGGCTCATGAACACTGAAGCTTTCTTT
CAISEPRGGLMNTEAFF
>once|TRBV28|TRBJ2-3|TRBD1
TGTGCCAGCGAGACAGGGGCAGATACAGATACGCAGTATTTT
CASETGADTDTQYF
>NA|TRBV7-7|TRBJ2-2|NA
TGTGCTAGCAGCTCTTCAGACAGGACTACCGGGGAGCTGTTTTTT
CASSSSDRTTGELFF
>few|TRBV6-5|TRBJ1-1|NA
TGTGCCAGCAGTCAGACACCGATGAACACTGAAGCTTTCTTT
CASSQTPMNTEAFF
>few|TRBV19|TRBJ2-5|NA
TGTGCCAGTAGTATAGCGGGAGCTCTCTGGATTAAGACCCAGTACTTC
CASSIAGALWIKTQYF
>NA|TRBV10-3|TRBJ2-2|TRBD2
TGTGCCATTACCGGGACTAGCCTCGCCGGGGAGCTGTTTTTT
CAITGTSLAGELFF
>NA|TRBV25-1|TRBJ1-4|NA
TGTGCCAGCAGTGAAATTTTGGACAGAGGGGTAAATGAAAAACTGTTTTTT
CASSEILDRGVNEKLFF
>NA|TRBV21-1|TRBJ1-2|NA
TGTGCCAGCAGCAAATGTGGCCATGGCTACACCTTC
CASSKCGHGYTF
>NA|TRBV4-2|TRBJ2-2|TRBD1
TGTGCCAGCAGCCAAGACGGGACAGGGGGTACCGGGGAGCTGTTTTTT
CASSQDGTGGTGELFF
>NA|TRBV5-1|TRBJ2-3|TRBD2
TGCGCCAGCAGTTTTAGCGGGAAAACAGATACGCAGTATTTT
CASSFSGKTDTQYF
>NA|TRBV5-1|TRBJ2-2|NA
TGCGCCAGCAGCTTGGCTTTTGCGGGGGCGATCACCGGGGAGCTGTTTTTT
CASSLAFAGAITGELFF
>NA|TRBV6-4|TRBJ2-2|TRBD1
TGTGCCAGCAGTAAGGACAGGGGAGTTGGGGAGCTGTTTTTT
CASSKDRGVGELFF
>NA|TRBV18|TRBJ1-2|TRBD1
TGTGCCAGCTCACCCCTGGGACAGCAATATGGCTACACCTTC
CASSPLGQQYGYTF
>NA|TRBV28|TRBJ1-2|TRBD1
TGTGCCAGCAGCCCGCCAGAGGGACAGGGGCCAGGTGGCTACACCTTC
CASSPPEGQGPGGYTF
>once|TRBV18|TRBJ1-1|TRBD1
TGTGCCAGCTCACTACTACAGGGGAAGGGGGACGCTGAAGCTTTCTTT
CASSLLQGKGDAEAFF
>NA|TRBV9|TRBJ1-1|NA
TGTGCCAGCGGGGGAGGGGAAGCTGAAGCTTTCTTT
CASGGGEAEAFF
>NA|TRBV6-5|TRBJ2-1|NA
TGTGCCAGCGGGGTTAGGGAGAGTTACAATGAGCAGTTCTTC
CASGVRESYNEQFF
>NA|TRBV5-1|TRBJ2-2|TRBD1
TGCGCCAGCAGCCCCTGGACAGGGGACACCGGGGAGCTGTTTTTT
CASSPWTGDTGELFF
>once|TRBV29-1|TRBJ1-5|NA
TGCAGCGTCGATACAGGGTACAATCAGCCCCAGCATTTT
CSVDTGYNQPQHF
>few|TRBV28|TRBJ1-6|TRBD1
TGTGCCAGCAGCACCCGGGACAGCCGCCAAAGCTCCTATAATTCACCCCTCCACTTT
CASSTRDSRQSSYNSPLHF
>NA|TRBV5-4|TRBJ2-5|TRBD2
TGTGCCAGCAGCGGGAGACTAGCGGGGGTTAGAGAGACCCAGTACTTC
CASSGRLAGVRETQYF
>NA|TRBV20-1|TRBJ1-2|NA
TGCAGTGCCCTTGACAACAATGGCTACACCTTC
CSALDNNGYTF
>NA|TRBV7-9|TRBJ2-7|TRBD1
TGTGCCAGCAGCCCGACAGGGCAGAACTACGAGCAGTACTTC
CASSPTGQNYEQYF
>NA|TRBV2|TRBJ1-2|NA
TGTGCCAGCAGGGAGGGTCTGGACCTGGGCAGCTATGGCTACACCTTC
CASREGLDLGSYGYTF
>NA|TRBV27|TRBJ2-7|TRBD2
TGTGCCAGCAGTTTTGCTAGCGGGAGAGTCTACGAGCAGTACTTC
CASSFASGRVYEQYF
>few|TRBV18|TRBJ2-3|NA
TGTGCCAGCTCACCACTCGGGGGACCCACAGATACGCAGTATTTT
CASSPLGGPTDTQYF
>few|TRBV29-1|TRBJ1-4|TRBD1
TGCAGCGTTGAACGACAGGGGGCGCCTGAAAAACTGTTTTTT
CSVERQGAPEKLFF
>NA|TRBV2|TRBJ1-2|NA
TGTGCCAGCACCTTGGGCTGGGGCGATGGCTACACCTTC
CASTLGWGDGYTF
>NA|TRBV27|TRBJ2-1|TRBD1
TGTGCCAGCCGCGTGGGACAGGGGCTTGATGAGCAGTTCTTC
CASRVGQGLDEQFF
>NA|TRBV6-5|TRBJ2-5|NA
TGTGCCAGCAGTTATTCAGGGAAAGAGACCCAGTACTTC
CASSYSGKETQYF
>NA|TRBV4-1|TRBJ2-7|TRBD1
TGCGCCAGCAGCCAACGGGACAGGGCCTACGAGCAGTACTTC
CASSQRDRAYEQYF
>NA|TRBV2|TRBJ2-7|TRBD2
TGTGCCAGCAGTGAAGCGCTTCGGGGAGGGAGATTCAACGAGCAGTACTTC
CASSEALRGGRFNEQYF
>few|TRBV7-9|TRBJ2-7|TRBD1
TGTGCCAGCGCCACAGGGGGTGCTTCCTACGAGCAGTACTTC
CASATGGASYEQYF
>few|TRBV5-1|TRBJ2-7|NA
TGCGCCAGCAGCCCAGACATACCCTACGAGCAGTACTTC
CASSPDIPYEQYF